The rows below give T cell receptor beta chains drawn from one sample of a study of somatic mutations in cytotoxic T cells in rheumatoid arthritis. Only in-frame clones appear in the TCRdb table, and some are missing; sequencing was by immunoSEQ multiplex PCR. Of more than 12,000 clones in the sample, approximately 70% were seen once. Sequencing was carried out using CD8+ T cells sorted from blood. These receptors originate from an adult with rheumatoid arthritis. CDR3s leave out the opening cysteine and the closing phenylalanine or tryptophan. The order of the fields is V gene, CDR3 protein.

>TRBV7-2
ASGPGQGNEKLF
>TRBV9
ASSREQGADTQY
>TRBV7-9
ASSRGGYYGYT
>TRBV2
ASTDDGGSGELF
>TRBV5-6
ASSLVEEETQY
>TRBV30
AWSVQSGGHNEQF
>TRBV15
ATSRDYGGVWFTEAF
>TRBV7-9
ASSLAPDRGYGYT
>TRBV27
ASRPLGPSYEQY
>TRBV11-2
ASSFDSYEQY
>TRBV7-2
ASSLPGTGYNEQF
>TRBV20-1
SARESTEAF
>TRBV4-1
ASKLLWRGDQPQH
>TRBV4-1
ASSRPPGQRGPVLNEQF
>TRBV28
ASKGSGGPGANVLT
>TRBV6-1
ASSLDTSSYNEQF
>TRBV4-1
ASSQTLVAYQPQH
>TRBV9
ASSFAGTSTDTQY
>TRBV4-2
ASSPRQRNTEAF
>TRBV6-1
ASTGGDTDTQY
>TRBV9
ASSVGGDTQY
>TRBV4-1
ASSQLLDYNEQF
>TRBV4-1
ASSQRAGRIRVDEQY
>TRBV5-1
ASSLLTAEEAF
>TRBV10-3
AISELEEKGFRTDTQY
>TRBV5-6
ASSLTGIYYGGNQPQH
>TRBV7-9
ASSSIKMLAYNEQF
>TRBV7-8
ASSLAFIGAEAF
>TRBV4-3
ASSQDSTGVYGYT
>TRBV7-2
ASSLVVGTLGNTEAF
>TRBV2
ASRSLGSSGANVLT
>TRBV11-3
ASSSTAGNTEAF
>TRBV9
ASSVGTGVYNEQF
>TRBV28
ASSLWGQGPNYGYT
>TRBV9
ASSPSGTRIGNEKLF
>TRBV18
ASSPAGTIHTDTQY
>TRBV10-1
AGAPYGYT
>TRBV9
ASSDPGFGNTIY
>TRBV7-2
ASSDGGAGTDTQY
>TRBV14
ASSHTGYSGNTIY
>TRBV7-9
ASSLVSFGP
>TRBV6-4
ASRPPGQGSYEQY
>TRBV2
ASSRLARNEQY
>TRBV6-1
ASSEYEVNTEAF
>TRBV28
ASSLWANQPQH
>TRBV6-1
ASSWGFMRPEGYT
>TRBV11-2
ASSLTSGGASETQY
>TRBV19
ASSLLGDQPQH
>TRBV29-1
SVRLGAGQPQH
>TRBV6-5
ASSYSGEGAREAF
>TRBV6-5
ASSYGGSNYGYT
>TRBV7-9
ASSLGRGLSGNTIY
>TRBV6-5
ASKTDLSGNTIY
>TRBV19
ASSMAPDGDEQY
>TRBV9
ASSAVSTDTQY
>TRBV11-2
ASSSGLNTEAF